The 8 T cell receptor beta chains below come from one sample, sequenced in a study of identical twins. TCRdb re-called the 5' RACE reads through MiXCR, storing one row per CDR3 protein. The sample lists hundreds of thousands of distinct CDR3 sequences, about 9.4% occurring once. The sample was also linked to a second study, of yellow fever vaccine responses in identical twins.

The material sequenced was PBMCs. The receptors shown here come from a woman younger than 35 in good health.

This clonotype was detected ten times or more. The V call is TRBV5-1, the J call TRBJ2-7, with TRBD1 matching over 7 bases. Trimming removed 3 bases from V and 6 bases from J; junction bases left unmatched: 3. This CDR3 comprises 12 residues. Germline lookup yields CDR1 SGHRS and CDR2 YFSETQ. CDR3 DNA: TGCGCCAGCAGCTCTGGGGACAGCGAGCAGTACTTC. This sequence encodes CASSSGDSEQYF.

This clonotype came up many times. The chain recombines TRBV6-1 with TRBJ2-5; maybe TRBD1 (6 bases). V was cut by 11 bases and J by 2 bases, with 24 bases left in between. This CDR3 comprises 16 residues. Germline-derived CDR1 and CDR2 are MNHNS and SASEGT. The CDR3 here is CAGGKRKTGEQETQYF. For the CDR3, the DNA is TGTGCCGGGGGTAAAAGAAAGACAGGAGAGCAAGAGACCCAGTACTTC.

The CDR3 loop is CASGLGTGGLYGYTF. The CDR3 bases are TGTGCTAGTGGTTTGGGGACAGGGGGCCTCTATGGCTACACCTTC. The chain uses TRBV12-5 and TRBJ1-2; 11 nucleotides match TRBD1. Trimming took 1 base from V and 4 from J; bases not matched to a gene: 2. CDR3 length equals 15 residues. Germline V CDR1 and CDR2: LGHNT, FRNRAP.

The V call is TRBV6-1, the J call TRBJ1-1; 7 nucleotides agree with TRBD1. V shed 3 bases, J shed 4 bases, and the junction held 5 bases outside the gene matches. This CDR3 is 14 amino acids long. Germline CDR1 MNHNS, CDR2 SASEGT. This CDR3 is CASSDRGQSTEAFF. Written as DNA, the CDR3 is TGTGCCAGCAGTGATAGGGGGCAGAGCACTGAAGCTTTCTTT.

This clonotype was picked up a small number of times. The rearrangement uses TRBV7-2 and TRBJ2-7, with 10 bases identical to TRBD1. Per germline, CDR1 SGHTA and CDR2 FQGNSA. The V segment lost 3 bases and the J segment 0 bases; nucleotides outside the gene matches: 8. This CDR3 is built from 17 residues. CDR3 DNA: TGTGCCAGCAGCTTCCCCGGGACAGGGGATTACTCCTACGAGCAGTACTTC. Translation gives CASSFPGTGDYSYEQYF.

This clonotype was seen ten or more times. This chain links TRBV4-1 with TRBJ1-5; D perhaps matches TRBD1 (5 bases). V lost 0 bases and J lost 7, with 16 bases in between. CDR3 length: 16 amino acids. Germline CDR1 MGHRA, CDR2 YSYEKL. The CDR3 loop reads CASSQDEIIGAQPQHF. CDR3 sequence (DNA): TGCGCCAGCAGCCAAGATGAAATCATTGGGGCCCAGCCCCAGCATTTT.

The chain's CDR3 is CASSKGGAEAFF. In DNA form, the CDR3 reads TGTGCCAGCAGCAAAGGAGGTGCTGAAGCTTTCTTT. The chain employs TRBV21-1 and TRBJ1-1. TRBV21-1 is a pseudogene. The CDR3 sequence is 12 residues long.

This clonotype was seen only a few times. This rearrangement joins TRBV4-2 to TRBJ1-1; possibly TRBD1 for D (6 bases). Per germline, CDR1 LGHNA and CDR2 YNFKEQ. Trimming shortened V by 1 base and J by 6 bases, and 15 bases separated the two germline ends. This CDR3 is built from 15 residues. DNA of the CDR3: TGTGCCAGCAGCCAAGTTGGGGGCTTGGCGGCTGAAGCTTTCTTT. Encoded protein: CASSQVGGLAAEAFF.